This TCR beta chain was recovered during a study of control samples from healthy donors and cancer patients. Profiled with immunoSEQ multiplex PCR; TCRdb holds only in-frame clones, not every one. The repertoire holds around 150,000 clones, with around 95% as singletons. V trimming: 5 bases; J trimming: 3 bases; junction bases outside the gene matches: 3. This CDR3 contains 14 residues. The germline CDR1 and CDR2 sequences are MNHNY and SVGAGI (reference sequence). This TCR derives from a woman aged 40-49 years in good health. The sequenced sample was blood. This chain links TRBV6-6 with TRBJ1-3; 8 nucleotides agree with TRBD1. The CDR3 spells CASSITGGGNTIYF. CDR3 DNA: TGTGCCAGCAGTATCACAGGGGGTGGAAACACCATATATTTT.